This T cell receptor beta chain was profiled in a study of shared clonotypes between healthy human individuals. Donors were healthy HIV-negative adults without recent acute infections or vaccinations. The assay used deep level. Here immunoSEQ multiplex PCR was the method, and the copy in TCRdb shows in-frame clones only, minus some. The sample lists hundreds of thousands of clones, roughly four fifths occurring once. V lost 7 bases to trimming and J lost 3 bases; unmatched junction nucleotides: 8. The CDR3 contains 14 residues. Germline V CDR1 and CDR2: SGHRS, YFSETQ. The gene calls are TRBV5-1 and TRBJ2-7, with TRBD1 identical over 9 bases. The sequencing input was PBMCs. This TCR was recovered from a woman in her forties in good health. Some clones in this sample may be carry-over from other donors' samples. The chain's CDR3 is CASQKGTGNYEQYF. CDR3 coding DNA: TGCGCCAGCCAAAAAGGGACAGGGAACTACGAGCAGTACTTC.